The 10 T cell receptor beta chains below come from one sample, sequenced in a study of blood T cell repertoires in COVID-19. Generated by immunoSEQ multiplex PCR, the TCRdb table keeps only in-frame clones and is missing some. Of tens of thousands of clones listed, around 85% are singletons. The sample comprised peripheral blood. These receptors were obtained from a human donor in a cohort sampled during active COVID-19.

The chain carries TRBV4-2 and TRBJ2-3, with TRBD2 as a possible D gene (6 bases). Germline V gene lookup returns CDR1 LGHNA and CDR2 YNFKEQ. The ends were cut back, 0 bases at V and 1 base at J, with 11 bases in the middle. The CDR3 spans 16 residues. CDR3 in amino acids: CASSQERASGTDTQYF. CDR3 sequence (DNA): TGTGCCAGCAGCCAAGAAAGAGCTAGCGGCACAGATACGCAGTATTTT.

The CDR3: CASSSGASKAGYTF. CDR3 coding DNA: TGTGCCAGCAGTTCGGGAGCCTCGAAAGCGGGCTACACCTTC. The chain employs TRBV27 and TRBJ1-2; D not resolved. The germline V gene encodes CDR1 MNHEY and CDR2 SMNVEV (reference sequence). CDR3 length: 14 amino acids. V lost 4 bases to trimming and J lost 8 bases, with 17 bases between them.

This chain uses TRBV7-9 with TRBJ2-3, with TRBD1 matching over 8 bases. This CDR3 spans 13 amino acids. Germline V CDR1 and CDR2: SEHNR, FQNEAQ (reference sequence). The V and J ends lost 10 bases and 5 bases, in that order; junction bases with no gene match: 8. CDR3: CAILDRERDTQYF. CDR3 DNA sequence: TGTGCCATCCTGGACAGGGAGAGAGATACGCAGTATTTT.

The J gene is TRBJ2-1, the V gene TRBV15, with TRBD2 as a possible D gene (6 bases). The V end was cut by 1 base, the J end by 5 bases, with 9 bases between. The CDR3 runs to 14 residues. From germline, CDR1 is LNHNV and CDR2 YYDKDF (reference sequence). The CDR3 loop reads CATSRGDLNNEQFF. The CDR3 DNA follows: TGTGCCACCAGCAGAGGGGACTTGAACAATGAGCAGTTCTTC.

The V call is TRBV28, the J call TRBJ2-1, with no clear D. Germline-derived CDR1 and CDR2 are MDHEN and SYDVKM. V lost 2 bases and J 8 bases, leaving 4 bases between the germline ends. The CDR3 covers 11 residues. The CDR3 DNA reads TGTGCCAGCAGTTTACGGGATGAGCAGTTCTTC. It is translated as CASSLRDEQFF. Filled out from reference TRBV28 and TRBJ2-1, the complete variable domain reads DVKVTQSSRYLVKRTGEKVFLECVQDMDHENMFWYRQDPGLGLRLIYFSYDVKMKEKGDIPEGYSVSREKKERFSLILESASTNQTSMYLCASSLRDEQFFGPGTRLTVL.

The chain recombines TRBV12-5 with TRBJ2-2, with a tentative D call TRBD1 (7 bases). V was trimmed by 4 bases and J by 9 bases, leaving 12 bases between them. The germline V gene has CDR1 LGHNT and CDR2 FRNRAP. The CDR3 consists of 13 residues. The CDR3 nucleotides read TGTGCTAGTGGTTCCCAGGGGGGCAGGGAGCTGTTTTTT. Translating it yields CASGSQGGRELFF. The full variable domain, rest sourced from reference TRBV12-5 and TRBJ2-2, is DARVTQTPRHKVTEMGQEVTMRCQPILGHNTVFWYRQTMMQGLELLAYFRNRAPLDDSGMPKDRFSAEMPDATLATLKIQPSEPRDSAVYFCASGSQGGRELFFGEGSRLTVL.

The V and J genes are TRBV29-1 and TRBJ2-2; 12 nucleotides align to TRBD2. Germline assignment: CDR1 SQVTM and CDR2 ANQGSEA. There are 13 residues in the CDR3. The V gene end was trimmed by 7 bases and the J gene end by 6 bases; junction bases not matched to a gene: 3. The DNA of the CDR3 is TGCAGCGCTAGCGGGGGGGCCCCCGGGGAGCTGTTTTTT. It specifies CSASGGAPGELFF.

The chain's CDR3 is CASSFRESLYNEQFF. CDR3 nucleotides: TGTGCCAGCAGTTTCAGGGAAAGCCTCTACAATGAGCAGTTCTTC. This chain connects TRBV28 to TRBJ2-1; perhaps TRBD1 as D (5 bases). V gave up 3 bases and J gave up 3 bases, with 12 bases separating them. The germline V gene has CDR1 MDHEN and CDR2 SYDVKM. CDR3 length: 15 amino acids.

The genes are TRBV6-5 and TRBJ2-7, with 11 bases identical to TRBD1. In germline, CDR1 is MNHEY, CDR2 SVGAGI. CDR3 size: 13 residues. V lost 6 bases, J lost 8 bases, and 6 bases stayed unmatched. CDR3 nucleotide sequence: TGTGCCAGCAGGATGGGACAGGGGGACAAGCAGTACTTC. It specifies CASRMGQGDKQYF.

J is TRBJ2-7 and V is TRBV7-2; 7 nucleotides match TRBD2. Trimming removed 5 bases from V and 6 bases from J; junction bases left unmatched: 13. The length of the CDR3 is 15 residues. In germline, CDR1 is SGHTA, CDR2 FQGNSA. In DNA form, the CDR3 reads TGTGCCAGCAGCACCCGGGGAGGGAGCGGAGGCGAGCAGTACTTC. As protein: CASSTRGGSGGEQYF.